Presented here are 3 T cell receptor beta chains from one specimen sequenced in a study of T cells expressing NK-cell markers. TCRdb processed the 5' RACE reads again and assigns one entry to each CDR3 protein, with no DNA. This sample's table reports about 300,000 distinct CDR3 sequences. The source material was blood T cells: a sorted CD56 or NKG2C T cell subset, CD4+ or CD8+ T cells, or bulk PBMC T cells (not recorded which). The receptor source for this set is a woman aged 18 to 75 in good health.

The rearrangement links TRBV30 to TRBJ1-5; checking the TCRdb D call of TRBD1 is not possible without DNA. The CDR3 spans 14 residues. Germline CDR1 is GTSNPN and CDR2 is SVGIG (reference sequence). CDR3 residues: CAWSQGQGGQPQHF.

This chain joins TRBV7-2 and TRBJ2-7; the D gene TCRdb calls, TRBD2, cannot be checked with no DNA. From germline, CDR1 is SGHTA and CDR2 FQGNSA. This CDR3 has 13 amino acids. CDR3 protein: CASSSKREREQYF.

This chain links TRBV11-2 with TRBJ2-3; TCRdb's D gene call, TRBD2, goes unchecked for lack of DNA. The CDR3 loop spans 19 amino acids. CDR1 and CDR2 from the germline V gene are SGHAT and FQNNGV. The CDR3 region is CASSPKLGLAGGLGDTQYF. Together with reference TRBV11-2 and TRBJ2-3, the CDR3 gives the full variable domain: EAGVAQSPRYKIIEKRQSVAFWCNPISGHATLYWYQQILGQGPKLLIQFQNNGVVDDSQLPKDRFSAERLKGVDSTLKIQPAKLEDSAVYLCASSPKLGLAGGLGDTQYFGPGTRLTVL.